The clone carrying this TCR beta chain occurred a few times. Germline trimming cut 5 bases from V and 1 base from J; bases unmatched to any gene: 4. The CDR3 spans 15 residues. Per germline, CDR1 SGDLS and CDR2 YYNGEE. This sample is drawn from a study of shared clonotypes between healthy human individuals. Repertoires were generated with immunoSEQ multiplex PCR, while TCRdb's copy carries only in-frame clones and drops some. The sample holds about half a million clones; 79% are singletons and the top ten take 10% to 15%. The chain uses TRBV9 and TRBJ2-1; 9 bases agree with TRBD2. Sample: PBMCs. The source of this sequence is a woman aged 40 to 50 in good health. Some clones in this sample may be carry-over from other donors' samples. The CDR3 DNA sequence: TGTGCCAGCAGTATAGCGGGGGAATCCTACAATGAGCAGTTCTTC. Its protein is CASSIAGESYNEQFF.